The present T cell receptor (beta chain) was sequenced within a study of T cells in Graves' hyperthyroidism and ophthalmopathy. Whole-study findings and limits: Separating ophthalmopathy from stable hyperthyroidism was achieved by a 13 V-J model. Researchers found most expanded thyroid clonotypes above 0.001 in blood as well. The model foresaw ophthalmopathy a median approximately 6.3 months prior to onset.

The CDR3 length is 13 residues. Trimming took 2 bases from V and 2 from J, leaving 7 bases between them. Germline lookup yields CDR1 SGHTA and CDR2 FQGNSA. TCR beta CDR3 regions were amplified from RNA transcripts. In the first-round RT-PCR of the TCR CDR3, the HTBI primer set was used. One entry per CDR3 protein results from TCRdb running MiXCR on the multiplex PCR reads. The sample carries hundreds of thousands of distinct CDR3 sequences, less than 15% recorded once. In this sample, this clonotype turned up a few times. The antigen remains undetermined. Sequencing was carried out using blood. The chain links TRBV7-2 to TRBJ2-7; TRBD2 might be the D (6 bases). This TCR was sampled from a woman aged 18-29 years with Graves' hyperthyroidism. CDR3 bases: TGTGCCAGCAGCTTATGGGAGGCCTACGAGCAGTACTTC. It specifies CASSLWEAYEQYF.